This TCR beta chain is from a study of OX40 agonist ivuxolimab in advanced cancers. Study-wide context: Therapy given before enrollment (anti-PD-1, anti-PD-L1 or anti-CTLA-4) was allowed, and 40% to 50% had some.

Per the germline V gene, CDR1 is LNHDA and CDR2 is SQIVND (reference sequence). The CDR3 loop spans 13 amino acids. Deletions cut 11 bases from V and 6 bases from J, with 19 bases between. Measured with immunoSEQ multiplex PCR; TCRdb has only the in-frame clones, and not every one. The sample carries 55,000 to 75,000 clones, about 79% recorded once. The TCR comes from an adult with an advanced solid tumor such as melanoma, head and neck, liver or kidney cancer. The V and J genes are TRBV19 and TRBJ1-1, with D perhaps TRBD1 (5 bases). The sample was CD4+ or CD8+ T cells sorted from blood, taken in a trial of the OX40 agonist ivuxolimab. CDR3 coding DNA: TGTGCCGTTAAATCGGGGGGGGGACCTGAAGCTTTCTTT. Residues: CAVKSGGGPEAFF.